Listed below are T cell receptor beta chains from one sample, sequenced in a study of graft-versus-host responses after intestinal transplantation. Repertoires were generated with immunoSEQ multiplex PCR, while TCRdb's copy carries only in-frame clones and drops some. The table shows 8,000 to 10,000 clones, with more than 25% occurring only once. The starting material was alloreactive CD8+ T cells from a mixed lymphocyte reaction culture, obtained before intestinal transplant. Every receptor here comes from a human patient who received an intestinal transplant. Each CDR3 is given with its conserved first and last residue. The D gene is left open where the match is weak. Clone sizes are given selectively: once, few, many, or a class where the clone is expanded.

d_call | j_call | v_call | clone_size | cdr3_aa | cdr3_nt
. | TRBJ1-3 | TRBV5-1 | . | CASSLSGSPRNTIYF | TGCGCCAGCAGCTTGAGCGGCAGCCCAAGAAACACCATATATTTT
TRBD1 | TRBJ2-5 | TRBV7-8 | . | CASSPGTGAQETQYF | TGTGCCAGCAGCCCCGGGACAGGGGCCCAAGAGACCCAGTACTTC
. | TRBJ1-1 | TRBV19 | few | CASSIGTGTEAFF | TGTGCCAGTAGTATAGGAACAGGGACTGAAGCTTTCTTT
. | TRBJ2-7 | TRBV6-5 | few | CASSYGSTYEQYF | TGTGCCAGCAGTTACGGCAGTACCTACGAGCAGTACTTC
. | TRBJ1-1 | TRBV7-9 | . | CASSPPGSPEAFF | TGTGCCAGCAGCCCACCCGGGTCGCCCGAAGCTTTCTTT
TRBD2 | TRBJ2-5 | TRBV4-1 | . | CASSFRLAGTQETQYF | TGTGCCAGCAGCTTTCGACTAGCGGGGACCCAAGAGACCCAGTACTTC
TRBD2 | TRBJ2-2 | TRBV9 | few | CASSVGTSGYTGELFF | TGTGCCAGCAGCGTAGGGACTAGCGGTTACACCGGGGAGCTGTTTTTT
. | TRBJ2-1 | TRBV6-5 | few | CASSYSLGRSYNEQFF | TGTGCCAGCAGTTACTCTTTGGGGAGATCCTACAATGAGCAGTTCTTC
. | TRBJ2-7 | TRBV4-1 | medium-sized | CASSQGQAYEQYF | TGCGCCAGCAGCCAAGGCCAGGCCTACGAGCAGTACTTC
TRBD1 | TRBJ1-2 | TRBV7-9 | . | CASSLEGTGGSFYGYTF | TGTGCCAGCAGCTTAGAAGGGACAGGGGGCTCTTTCTATGGCTACACCTTC
. | TRBJ2-2 | TRBV27 | . | CASSYSQGSGELFF | TGTGCCAGCAGTTACAGTCAGGGTTCGGGGGAGCTGTTTTTT
. | TRBJ1-1 | TRBV27 | . | CASSSTDSSGTEAFF | TGTGCCAGCAGCTCGACGGACAGTTCGGGCACTGAAGCTTTCTTT
. | TRBJ1-1 | TRBV6-5 | . | CASSYSGGTMNTEAFF | TGTGCCAGCAGTTACTCGGGGGGGACCATGAACACTGAAGCTTTCTTT
TRBD2 | TRBJ2-2 | TRBV7-3 | medium-sized | CASSLSLAGVYTGELFF | TGTGCCAGCAGCTTAAGTCTAGCGGGGGTGTACACCGGGGAGCTGTTTTTT
. | TRBJ1-2 | TRBV5-3 | . | CARLVTVVRKIYGYTF | TGTGCCAGACTCGTGACAGTGGTGAGAAAGATCTATGGCTACACCTTC
. | TRBJ1-1 | TRBV7-9 | . | CASSLGGVTETFF | TGTGCCAGCAGCTTAGGTGGAGTCACTGAAACTTTCTTT